This entry features one TCR beta chain sequence. Its antigen is unidentified. This entry comes from a study of cytomegalovirus exposure and HLA in healthy donors. Study observations and caveats: The finding came from a later analysis; first-cohort TCR clusters tended to co-occur in the 130 or so validation repertoires. In vitro, a few CMV-associated chains proved specific for CMV antigens.

The table came from immunoSEQ multiplex PCR; TCRdb's copy has only in-frame clones and leaves some out. The data contain roughly 300,000 clones, about 85% of them seen just once; the ten biggest clones take up roughly 1.2%. The TCR sequence derives from a woman aged 25 to 39 in good health and CMV-seropositive. Material for sequencing was PBMCs.

DNA of the CDR3: TGTGCCAGCAGCTTCCGGGACAGGGGGGAAGAGACCCAGTACTTC. It codes for CASSFRDRGEETQYF. The chain links TRBV9 to TRBJ2-5, with TRBD1 identical over 11 bases. The V and J ends lost 4 bases and 3 bases, in that order; junction bases with no gene match: 5. From germline, CDR1 is SGDLS and CDR2 YYNGEE. There are 15 residues in the CDR3.